The TCR beta chain described here comes from a study of shared clonotypes between healthy human individuals. The data were produced by immunoSEQ multiplex PCR, yet TCRdb's version contains in-frame clones alone and is incomplete. The sample records over 2 million clones, 85% to 95% being singletons. Trimming removed 5 bases from V and 5 bases from J; junction bases left unmatched: 9. The CDR3 contains 15 residues. CDR1 is MDHEN and CDR2 is SYDVKM in the germline V gene. The V gene is TRBV28, the J gene TRBJ2-5, with TRBD1 identical over 9 bases. This sequence originates from a man aged 18 to 30 in good health. The sample was naive CD4+ T cells sorted from blood. The subset is: CD45RA+ positively selected. Here the CDR3 DNA reads TGTGCCAGCAGTACCCGACAGGGGGGAGCGGAGACCCAGTACTTC. The encoded protein is CASSTRQGGAETQYF.